This paragraph covers one TCR beta chain sequence. This clone was seen just once. Its cognate antigen has yet to be identified. Base qualities were left out, and no much larger clone turns up one base away. CDR1 and CDR2 were assigned from the germline V gene as KGHSH and LQKENI. At the junction V is shortened by 3 bases and J by 4 bases; bases outside the gene matches: 9. The CDR3, from cysteine to phenylalanine, totals 16 residues. Only the CDR3 part of the read is kept: 48 bases, read in frame from the first base. This sample is part of a study of blood T cell repertoires in COVID-19 (dated by TCRdb to the early 2020s). Study-wide context: Samples from collaborators originated in the United States, Italy and Spain and spanned both the acute and convalescent phases of COVID-19. The material from the prospective study consisted of cDNA or gDNA derived from T cells, B-cell-depleted T cells, or PBMCs. Deeply sampled blood TCRbeta repertoires from subjects exposed to, actively infected with, or recovered from COVID-19 were included in the dataset. The repertoires were released in a freely available public database meant as a resource for research on the immune response to SARS-CoV-2. The samples were drawn from the first 160 participants of the ongoing ImmuneRACE study and from 1,200 or so subjects provided by 6 global collaborators. Nearly every sample came with metadata listing a de-identified subject ID, COVID-19 status, age in years and sex. HLA class I and class II types, where available, came from metadata supplied by the sample provider rather than from assay-based typing.

General study outcomes and caveats: The quantity of clinical and demographic metadata differed by source and by participant and was supplied without curation.

Enrolling through a virtual design, the prospective study's participants ranged in age from roughly 18 to 89 years and lived across 24 United States geographic areas. In the prospective study, participants were assigned to cohorts based on the clinical history participants reported in a screening survey and a study questionnaire. Recovered participants in ImmuneRACE Cohort 3 were defined by two consecutive negative NP/OP PCR tests, clearance by a healthcare professional, or resolution of symptoms. In the prospective study, whole blood, serum and a nasopharyngeal or oropharyngeal swab were collected from each participant by mobile phlebotomists. Over a roughly 2-month period, participants in the prospective study had the option of providing additional blood draws and questionnaires. Prospective study blood samples were shipped either frozen or at room temperature before DNA extraction. The immunoSEQ Assay, a bias-controlled multiplex PCR, was used to amplify TCRbeta CDR3 regions from genomic DNA. As for how the authors treated the data: The number of nucleated cells in each sample was estimated from the amplification of reference gene primers within the assay. To quantify the absolute abundance of each unique TCRbeta CDR3 rearrangement, sequence reads were collapsed and filtered. For each sample, productive Simpson clonality was calculated by taking the square root of Simpson's diversity index across productive rearrangements. Sourced from immuneACCESS, this table was stored by TCRdb with only in-frame sequences that have V and J called. A share of the clones is absent; for the studies checked, an unresolved V gene accounts for under half, and the remainder has no known explanation. Clone size and the V and J calls come from that table; the DNA yielded D and trimming. The sample contains around 180,000 clones, about 82% of them found a single time. Jointly, the top ten make up more than 7.5% of the sample.

The sequence was obtained from a woman aged 30 to 39 who had recovered from COVID-19. Material for sequencing was PBMCs or T cells enriched from blood (not recorded which). The rearrangement combines TRBV18 with TRBJ2-3, with 8 junctional bases fitting TRBD2. CDR3 region: CASSPSSGLVADTQYF. At the DNA level, the sequence is TGTGCCAGCTCACCTAGTTCGGGACTAGTAGCAGATACGCAGTATTTT.